This T cell receptor (beta chain) was documented in a study of cytomegalovirus exposure and HLA in healthy donors. Study-wide points: More than 150 TCR beta chains were listed as cytomegalovirus-associated. Apparent HLA restriction characterized most CMV-associated TCR beta chains in a later analysis. Available immune exposure information was restricted to CMV serostatus only. Specificity of a few CMV-associated chains for CMV antigens was verified in vitro.

Notes on this clone: The antigen is unknown.

The PCR employed 60 Vbeta primers together with 13 Jbeta primers. Data came from immunoSEQ multiplex PCR; TCRdb stores just in-frame clones and leaves some out. The sample contains about 130,000 clones, over 60% of which appear only once. Germline values: CDR1 KGHSH, CDR2 LQKENI. The CDR3 sequence is 14 residues long. V was pared by 6 bases and J by 0 bases, with 11 bases between. Sequencing used PBMCs. This chain joins TRBV18 and TRBJ1-1, with a weak D call TRBD1 (5 bases). The origin of this receptor is a middle-aged man in good health and CMV-seronegative. The CDR3 protein is CASSGEVMNTEAFF. In nucleotides, the CDR3 is TGTGCCAGCTCGGGGGAGGTAATGAACACTGAAGCTTTCTTT.